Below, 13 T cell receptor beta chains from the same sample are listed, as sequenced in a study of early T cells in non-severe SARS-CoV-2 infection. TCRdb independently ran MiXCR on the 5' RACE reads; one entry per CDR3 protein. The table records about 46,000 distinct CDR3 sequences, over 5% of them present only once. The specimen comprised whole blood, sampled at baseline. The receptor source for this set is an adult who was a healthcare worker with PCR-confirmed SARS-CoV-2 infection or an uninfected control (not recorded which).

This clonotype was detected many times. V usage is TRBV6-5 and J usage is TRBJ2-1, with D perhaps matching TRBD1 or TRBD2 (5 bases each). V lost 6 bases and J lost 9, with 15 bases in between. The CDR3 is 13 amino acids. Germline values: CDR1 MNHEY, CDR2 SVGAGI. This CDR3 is CASRILLGTEQFF. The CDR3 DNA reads TGTGCCAGCAGGATCCTACTAGGGACTGAGCAGTTCTTC.

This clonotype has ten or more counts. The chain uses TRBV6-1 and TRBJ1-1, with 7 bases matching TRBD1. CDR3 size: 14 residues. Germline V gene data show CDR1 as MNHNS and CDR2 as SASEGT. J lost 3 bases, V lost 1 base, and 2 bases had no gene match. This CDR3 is CASSEEGTDTEAFF. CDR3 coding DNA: TGTGCCAGCAGTGAAGAGGGGACAGACACTGAAGCTTTCTTT.

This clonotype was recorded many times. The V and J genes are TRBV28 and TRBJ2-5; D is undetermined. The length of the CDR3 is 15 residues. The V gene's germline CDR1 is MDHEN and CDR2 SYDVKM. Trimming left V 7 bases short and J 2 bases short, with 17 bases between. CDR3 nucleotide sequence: TGTGCCAGCACCCCGATAGGGTGGCGACAAGAGACCCAGTACTTC. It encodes CASTPIGWRQETQYF.

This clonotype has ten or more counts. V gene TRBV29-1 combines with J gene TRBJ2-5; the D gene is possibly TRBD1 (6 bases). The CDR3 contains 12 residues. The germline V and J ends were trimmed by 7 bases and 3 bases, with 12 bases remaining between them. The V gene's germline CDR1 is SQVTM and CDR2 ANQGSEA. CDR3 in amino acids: CSGARTEETQYF. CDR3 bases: TGCAGCGGGGCACGGACAGAAGAGACCCAGTACTTC. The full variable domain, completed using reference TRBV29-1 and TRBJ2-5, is SAVISQKPSRDICQRGTSLTIQCQVDSQVTMMFWYRQQPGQSLTLIATANQGSEATYESGFVIDKFPISRPNLTFSTLTVSNMSPEDSSIYLCSGARTEETQYFGPGTRLLVL.

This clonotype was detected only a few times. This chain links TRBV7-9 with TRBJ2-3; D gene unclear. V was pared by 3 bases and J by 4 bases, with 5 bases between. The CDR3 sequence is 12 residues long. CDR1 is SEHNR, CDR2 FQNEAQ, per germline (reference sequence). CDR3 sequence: CASSFAADTQYF. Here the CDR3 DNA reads TGTGCCAGCAGCTTTGCGGCAGATACGCAGTATTTT. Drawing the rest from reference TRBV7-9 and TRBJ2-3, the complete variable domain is DTGVSQNPRHKITKRGQNVTFRCDPISEHNRLYWYRQTLGQGPEFLTYFQNEAQLEKSRLLSDRFSAERPKGSFSTLEIQRTEQGDSAMYLCASSFAADTQYFGPGTRLTVL.

The CDR3 spells CASAGQSSGANVLTF. In nucleotides, the CDR3 is TGTGCCAGCGCGGGGCAGTCCTCTGGGGCCAACGTCCTGACTTTC. This chain links TRBV9 with TRBJ2-6, with a possible D match to TRBD2 (6 bases). The CDR3 length is 15 residues. Trimming cost V 7 bases and J 0 bases, with 11 bases left between them. The germline V gene has CDR1 SGDLS and CDR2 YYNGEE.

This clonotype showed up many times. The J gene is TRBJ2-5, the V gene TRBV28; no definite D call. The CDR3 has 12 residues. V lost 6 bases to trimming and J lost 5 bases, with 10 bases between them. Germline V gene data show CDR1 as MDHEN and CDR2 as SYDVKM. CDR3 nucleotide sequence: TGTGCCAGCAGCCCCCTCCAGGAGACCCAGTACTTC. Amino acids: CASSPLQETQYF.

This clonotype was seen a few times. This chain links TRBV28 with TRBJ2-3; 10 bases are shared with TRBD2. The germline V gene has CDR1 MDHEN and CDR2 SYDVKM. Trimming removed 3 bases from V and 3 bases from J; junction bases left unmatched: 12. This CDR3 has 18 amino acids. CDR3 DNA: TGTGCCAGCAGTTTGCCGAGCAAGCGGGAGGGCCCAACAGATACGCAGTATTTT. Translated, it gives CASSLPSKREGPTDTQYF.

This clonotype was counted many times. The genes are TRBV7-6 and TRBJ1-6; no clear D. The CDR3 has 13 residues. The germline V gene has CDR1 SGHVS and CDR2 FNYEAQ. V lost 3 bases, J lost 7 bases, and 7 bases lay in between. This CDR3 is CASSLDSNSPLHF. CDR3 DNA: TGTGCCAGCAGCTTGGATAGCAATTCACCCCTCCACTTT.

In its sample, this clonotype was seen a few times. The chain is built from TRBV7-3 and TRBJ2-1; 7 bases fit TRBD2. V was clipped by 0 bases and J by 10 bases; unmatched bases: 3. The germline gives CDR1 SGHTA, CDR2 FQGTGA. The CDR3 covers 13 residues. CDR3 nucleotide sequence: TGTGCCAGCAGCTTAACTCCGGGGGGAGAGCAGTTCTTC. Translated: CASSLTPGGEQFF.

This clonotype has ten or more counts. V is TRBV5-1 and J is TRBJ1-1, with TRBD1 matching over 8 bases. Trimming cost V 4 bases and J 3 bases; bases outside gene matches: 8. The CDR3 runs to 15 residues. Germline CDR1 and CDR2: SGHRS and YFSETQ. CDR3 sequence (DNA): TGCGCCAGCAGCGAGAGGACAGGGCCCGACACTGAAGCTTTCTTT. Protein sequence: CASSERTGPDTEAFF.

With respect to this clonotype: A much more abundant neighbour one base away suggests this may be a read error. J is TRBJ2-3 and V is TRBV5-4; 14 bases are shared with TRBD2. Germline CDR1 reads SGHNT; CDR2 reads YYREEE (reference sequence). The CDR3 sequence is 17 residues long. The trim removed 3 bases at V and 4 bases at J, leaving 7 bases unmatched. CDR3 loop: CASSSGLAGASADTQYF. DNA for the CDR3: TGTGCCAGCAGCTCGGGACTAGCGGGAGCCAGCGCAGATACGCAGTATTTT.

The CDR3 protein is CASGLAVSYEQYF. CDR3 sequence (DNA): TGCGCCAGCGGACTAGCGGTCTCCTACGAGCAGTACTTC. V usage is TRBV10-2 and J usage is TRBJ2-7, with 10 bases identical to TRBD2. The junction had 1 base not matched to a gene; V was cut back by 8 bases and J by 0 bases. CDR1 WSHSY and CDR2 SAAADI come from the germline V gene. This CDR3 spans 13 amino acids.